The rows below give T cell receptor beta chains drawn from one sample of a study of T cell changes during pregnancy in multiple sclerosis. Using immunoSEQ multiplex PCR, the repertoire was profiled, and TCRdb retains in-frame clones only, with some absent. The repertoire holds roughly 100,000 clones, with 91% as singletons. Specimen: peripheral blood, collected after pregnancy. Receptors originate from a female donor in good health, enrolled as a control in a pregnancy study. The CDR3 runs from the conserved cysteine through the conserved F or W. A D gene is named only where the DNA matches it firmly. For some rows the clone size is stated as once, few or many, or as a class when expanded; others skip it.

size	D	V	J	CDR3	DNA
-	-	TRBV18	TRBJ2-7	CASSPGPVYEQYF	TGTGCCAGCTCACCAGGGCCAGTCTACGAGCAGTACTTC
-	-	TRBV11-2	TRBJ1-2	CASSLGLGGSRRENYGYTF	TGTGCCAGCAGCCTTGGTTTGGGGGGGTCGCGAAGGGAAAACTATGGCTACACCTTC
once	TRBD2	TRBV4-1	TRBJ2-1	CASSPGLNLAGPSYNEQFF	TGCGCCAGCAGCCCAGGTCTGAATTTAGCGGGGCCATCCTACAATGAGCAGTTCTTC
-	TRBD2	TRBV18	TRBJ2-3	CASSPDSGGVKDTQYF	TGTGCCAGCTCACCCGACAGCGGGGGGGTTAAGGATACGCAGTATTTT
-	TRBD2	TRBV30	TRBJ2-1	CAWSVLLAGGPGNEQFF	TGTGCCTGGAGTGTACTCCTAGCGGGGGGGCCAGGGAATGAGCAGTTCTTC
-	TRBD2	TRBV4-1	TRBJ2-1	CASSPLPSGATYNEQFF	TGCGCCAGCAGCCCTCTCCCCAGCGGGGCCACCTACAATGAGCAGTTCTTC
-	-	TRBV19	TRBJ1-1	CASQRDTEAFF	TGTGCCAGTCAGAGGGACACTGAAGCTTTCTTT
-	-	TRBV18	TRBJ2-2	CASSLGDRTGELFF	TGTGCCAGCTCACTAGGGGATCGCACCGGGGAGCTGTTTTTT
-	TRBD1	TRBV5-4	TRBJ1-2	CASSQIHRGLNYGYTF	TGTGCCAGCAGCCAAATACACAGGGGATTAAACTATGGCTACACCTTC
-	-	TRBV18	TRBJ2-1	CASSPPGGGDEQFF	TGTGCCAGCTCACCCCCCGGAGGAGGGGATGAGCAGTTCTTC
-	-	TRBV19	TRBJ2-2	CASSPPQRSTGELFF	TGTGCCAGTAGTCCGCCCCAGCGGAGTACCGGGGAGCTGTTTTTT
once	-	TRBV19	TRBJ1-3	CASSPSPSGNTIYF	TGTGCCAGTAGTCCCAGTCCATCTGGAAACACCATATATTTT
-	-	TRBV7-7	TRBJ2-5	CASSLGPSGQETQYF	TGTGCTAGCAGCCTAGGGCCCTCGGGGCAAGAGACCCAGTACTTC
-	-	TRBV6-6	TRBJ1-5	CASSHDRMGNQPQHF	TGTGCCAGCAGTCACGACAGGATGGGCAATCAGCCCCAGCATTTT
-	-	TRBV7-6	TRBJ1-5	CASSLDAGNPSGNQPQHF	TGTGCCAGCAGCTTAGATGCAGGGAATCCCTCCGGCAATCAGCCCCAGCATTTT
-	-	TRBV14	TRBJ2-3	CASSWGGQGRQYF	TGTGCCAGCAGCTGGGGGGGGCAGGGCCGGCAGTATTTT